The 28 T cell receptor beta chains below were found in one sample sequenced in a study of shared clonotypes between healthy human individuals. Clones were read by immunoSEQ multiplex PCR, and TCRdb kept only the in-frame ones, dropping some. The sample includes over a million clones, about four fifths seen only once; the top ten take more than 0.55%. The sample taken for sequencing was memory CD4+ T cells from PBMCs. Subset meaning: CD45RA-negative fraction. The receptors here all came from a man between 18 and 29 years old in good health. Some clones in this sample may be carry-over from other donors' samples.

This chain uses TRBV2 with TRBJ2-7; 7 bases fit TRBD1. The J segment lost 3 bases and the V segment lost 5 bases, leaving 7 bases of the junction unmatched. CDR3 length: 14 residues. Germline assignment: CDR1 SNHLY and CDR2 FYNNEI. The CDR3 is CASSSRTGVYEQYF. The CDR3 coding sequence is TGTGCCAGCAGTTCCAGGACAGGCGTCTACGAGCAGTACTTC.

This clone has only one observation. J is TRBJ2-3 and V is TRBV6-6; 8 positions match TRBD1. The CDR3 is 15 amino acids. Germline lookup yields CDR1 MNHNY and CDR2 SVGAGI (reference sequence). After removal of 6 bases from V and 2 bases from J, the junction contained 7 bases not matched to a gene. The CDR3 sequence: CASSSGQGFTDTQYF. In DNA, the CDR3 is TGTGCCAGCAGCTCCGGACAGGGCTTCACAGATACGCAGTATTTT.

This chain joins TRBV2 and TRBJ1-3, with a possible D match to TRBD1 (5 bases). Looked up from germline, CDR1 is SNHLY and CDR2 is FYNNEI. This CDR3 is built from 14 residues. V lost 7 bases and J lost 0, with 10 bases in between. CDR3 bases: TGTGCCAGCAAAGGGGATAACTCTGGAAACACCATATATTTT. It translates to CASKGDNSGNTIYF.

The chain joins TRBV4-1 to TRBJ2-7, with TRBD2 matching over 7 bases. There are 16 residues in the CDR3. Germline V CDR1 and CDR2: MGHRA, YSYEKL. V trimming: 2 bases; J trimming: 2 bases; junction bases outside the gene matches: 9. CDR3 DNA sequence: TGCGCCAGCAGCCAACCGGCGGGGGAAGTCGCCTACGAGCAGTACTTC. Its protein product is CASSQPAGEVAYEQYF.

Comments on this clone: Other DNA sequences within the sample encode an identical CDR3. The rearrangement links TRBV11-2 to TRBJ2-1; 7 bases line up with TRBD2. Trimming removed 6 bases from V and 3 bases from J; junction bases left unmatched: 8. CDR1 and CDR2 (germline): SGHAT, FQNNGV. The CDR3 contains 15 residues. Here the CDR3 reads CASSIRGGSYNEQFF. The DNA of the CDR3 is TGTGCCAGCAGTATACGGGGCGGGAGCTACAATGAGCAGTTCTTC.

The chain combines TRBV28 with TRBJ2-6; tentative D call: TRBD1 (5 bases). Germline assignment: CDR1 MDHEN and CDR2 SYDVKM. V was cut by 4 bases and J by 0 bases, with 16 bases left in between. The CDR3 spans 18 residues. CDR3 in amino acids: CASSSRLGPSSGANVLTF. Here the CDR3 DNA reads TGTGCCAGCAGTTCCCGTTTGGGGCCAAGCTCTGGGGCCAACGTCCTGACTTTC.

V is TRBV19 and J is TRBJ1-5, with D possibly TRBD1 on 5 matching bases. The CDR3 is made up of 14 amino acids. The germline CDR1 and CDR2 sequences are LNHDA and SQIVND (reference sequence). Trimming cost V 3 bases and J 9 bases, with 15 bases left between them. This chain's CDR3 is CASSISGGAPPQHF. The CDR3 DNA reads as TGTGCCAGTAGTATTTCGGGAGGGGCTCCGCCCCAGCATTTT.

This clone has a handful of counts. Distinct nucleotide sequences in the sample also encode this CDR3. The gene calls are TRBV18 and TRBJ1-5; TRBD1 might be the D (5 bases). CDR3 size: 13 residues. Trimming took 0 bases from V and 10 from J, leaving 10 bases between them. Per the germline V gene, CDR1 is KGHSH and CDR2 is LQKENI. The CDR3 DNA follows: TGTGCCAGCTCACCACCGGGGGGGGAACCCCAGCATTTT. The encoded protein is CASSPPGGEPQHF.

This clone has more than one count but fewer than ten. This sequence joins TRBV12-5 and TRBJ2-1, with 12 positions matching TRBD2. The germline V gene encodes CDR1 LGHNT and CDR2 FRNRAP. J was trimmed by 4 bases and V by 6 bases; bases with no gene match: 4. This CDR3 contains 15 residues. DNA for the CDR3: TGTGCTAGTGGAACCGGACTAGCGGGGTACAATGAGCAGTTCTTC. It yields the protein CASGTGLAGYNEQFF.

The chain carries TRBV6-1 and TRBJ2-7, with D maybe TRBD2 (6 bases). V lost 6 bases and J lost 1, with 25 bases in between. The germline V gene has CDR1 MNHNS and CDR2 SASEGT. The CDR3 length is 18 residues. The CDR3 reads CASRETPFGGTSSYEQYF. For the CDR3, the DNA is TGTGCCAGCAGGGAAACTCCTTTTGGTGGGACTTCTTCCTACGAGCAGTACTTC.

The J gene is TRBJ2-2, the V gene TRBV5-4, with 11 bases aligning to TRBD1. The CDR3 extends over 15 amino acids. Trimming took 7 bases from V and 5 from J; bases not matched to a gene: 7. Germline loops: CDR1 SGHNT, CDR2 YYREEE (reference sequence). The CDR3 loop is CASGLDRGQTGELFF. The CDR3 nucleotides read TGTGCCAGCGGATTGGACAGGGGGCAAACCGGGGAGCTGTTTTTT.

The chain is built from TRBV27 and TRBJ1-4, with no clear D. Trimming took off 6 bases at V and 8 bases at J, with 22 bases between the two ends. The germline CDR1 and CDR2 sequences are MNHEY and SMNVEV (reference sequence). The CDR3 contains 16 residues. The CDR3 protein is CASSAGSALRLEKLFF. The CDR3 nucleotides read TGTGCCAGCAGCGCCGGGAGTGCTCTCCGGCTGGAAAAACTGTTTTTT.

The chain combines TRBV9 with TRBJ2-2; D could derive from TRBD1 or TRBD2 (5 bases each). This CDR3 comprises 18 residues. CDR1 is SGDLS and CDR2 is YYNGEE in the germline V gene. V lost 4 bases and J 3 bases, leaving 22 bases between the germline ends. CDR3 nucleotide sequence: TGTGCCAGCAGCTTACCTGGTGGGGGACCCACAGACACCGGGGAGCTGTTTTTT. Translating it yields CASSLPGGGPTDTGELFF.

The CDR3 reads CASAGTNNNYGYTF. CDR3 nucleotide sequence: TGTGCCAGTGCCGGGACTAATAATAACTATGGCTACACCTTC. V and J are TRBV19 and TRBJ1-2; maybe TRBD1 (5 bases). From germline, CDR1 is LNHDA and CDR2 SQIVND (reference sequence). V lost 8 bases and J 1 base, leaving 14 bases between the germline ends. CDR3 length: 14 amino acids.

On this clone: The CDR3 end shows no conserved phenylalanine or tryptophan, and so a read error is likely. This sequence joins TRBV6-5 and TRBJ2-7; the D gene is possibly TRBD2 (5 bases). The V end lost 0 bases, the J end lost 4 bases, and 13 bases lay between the germline ends. The CDR3 runs to 15 residues. In germline, CDR1 is MNHEY, CDR2 SVGAGI. CDR3 region: CASSYSRVPGYEQYL. As DNA, the CDR3 is TGTGCCAGCAGTTACTCGAGGGTCCCGGGATACGAGCAGTACCTC.

The chain is built from TRBV30 and TRBJ1-5, with 10 bases lining up with TRBD1. The germline V gene encodes CDR1 GTSNPN and CDR2 SVGIG (reference sequence). Trimming cost V 2 bases and J 5 bases; bases outside gene matches: 6. There are 15 residues in the CDR3. The CDR3 loop reads CAWSTRDRGYQPQHF. The DNA for the CDR3 is TGTGCCTGGAGTACTCGGGACAGGGGATATCAGCCCCAGCATTTT.

This clone occurred once. The chain links TRBV4-1 to TRBJ2-5; tentatively, D is TRBD1 (5 bases). The CDR3 is 17 residues long. Between the trimmed V and J ends, which lost 0 bases and 4 bases, there was a span of 18 bases. The germline V gene has CDR1 MGHRA and CDR2 YSYEKL. CDR3 nucleotides: TGCGCCAGCAGCCAAGATCGGTTGCAGGGAATGGCAGAGACCCAGTACTTC. This encodes CASSQDRLQGMAETQYF.

The chain combines TRBV28 with TRBJ1-2; no definite D call. There are 13 residues in the CDR3. CDR1 and CDR2 (germline): MDHEN, SYDVKM. Trimming cost V 3 bases and J 0 bases, with 5 bases left between them. The CDR3 loop is CASSFSSNYGYTF. Written as DNA, the CDR3 is TGTGCCAGCAGTTTCAGCTCTAACTATGGCTACACCTTC.

The J gene is TRBJ2-1, the V gene TRBV29-1; 13 nucleotides agree with TRBD2. V was pared by 8 bases and J by 8 bases, with 6 bases of the junction left unmatched. Looked up from germline, CDR1 is SQVTM and CDR2 is ANQGSEA. The CDR3 has 13 residues. Here the CDR3 DNA reads TGCAGCACCAGGACTAGCGGGAGCGATGAGCAGTTCTTC. Translation: CSTRTSGSDEQFF.

The chain combines TRBV25-1 with TRBJ2-5; 8 positions agree with TRBD2. Trimming cost V 3 bases and J 5 bases; bases outside gene matches: 8. The CDR3 has 15 residues. From germline, CDR1 is MGHDK and CDR2 SYGVNS. CDR3 bases: TGTGCCAGCAGTGAGCTACTAGCGGAGGAGGAGACCCAGTACTTC. Translation: CASSELLAEEETQYF.

The V and J genes are TRBV20-1 and TRBJ1-2; no definite D call. V was clipped by 5 bases and J by 4 bases, with 8 bases between them. Germline CDR1 and CDR2: DFQATT and SNEGSKA (reference sequence). This CDR3 comprises 11 residues. The CDR3 loop is CSASNSYGYTF. Here the CDR3 DNA reads TGCAGTGCTTCCAATTCCTATGGCTACACCTTC.

On this clone itself: Within the sample, other DNA sequences also encode this same CDR3. Here the CDR3 reads CASSPGLAVSYNEQFF. DNA of the CDR3: TGTGCCAGCAGCCCGGGCCTAGCGGTATCATACAATGAGCAGTTCTTC. The chain combines TRBV11-2 with TRBJ2-1; the match to TRBD2 covers 7 bases. Germline V CDR1 and CDR2: SGHAT, FQNNGV. J lost 4 bases, V lost 5 bases, and 11 bases had no gene match. This CDR3 has 16 residues.

The J gene is TRBJ2-7, the V gene TRBV10-3, with TRBD2 identical over 11 bases. V was pared by 10 bases and J by 0 bases, with 11 bases of the junction left unmatched. The length of the CDR3 is 16 residues. Looked up from germline, CDR1 is ENHRY and CDR2 is SYGVKD. CDR3 sequence (DNA): TGTGCCACCTCATCGGGGACTAGCGGCAGCTCCTACGAGCAGTACTTC. Its translation: CATSSGTSGSSYEQYF.

This clone occurred many times. Other nucleotide sequences in the sample specify the same CDR3. The rearrangement uses TRBV5-8 and TRBJ2-2; the D is unclear. CDR3 length: 15 amino acids. The V end lost 0 bases, the J end lost 0 bases, and 6 bases lay between the germline ends. Looked up from germline, CDR1 is SGHTS and CDR2 is YDEGEE. CDR3 coding DNA: TGTGCCAGCAGCTTGGTTGGGGCGAACACCGGGGAGCTGTTTTTT. Translating gives CASSLVGANTGELFF.

V gene TRBV5-1 combines with J gene TRBJ2-5; unclear D gene. The CDR3 consists of 13 residues. From germline, CDR1 is SGHRS and CDR2 YFSETQ. V lost 5 bases, J lost 3 bases, and 11 bases lay in between. The CDR3 reads CASSMGYKETQYF. For the CDR3, the DNA is TGCGCCAGCAGTATGGGATATAAAGAGACCCAGTACTTC.

The chain combines TRBV5-4 with TRBJ2-2; D may match TRBD1 or TRBD2 (5 bases each). Germline assignment: CDR1 SGHNT and CDR2 YYREEE (reference sequence). Trimming stripped 2 bases from V and 7 bases from J, with 9 bases between. The CDR3 runs 13 residues. The CDR3, as DNA: TGTGCCAGCAGCTTTGATGGGGGCGGGGAGCTGTTTTTT. It is translated as CASSFDGGGELFF.

Notes on this clone: It may be a read error: a sequence one base away is much more abundant. The chain combines TRBV9 with TRBJ1-2; D unresolved. Trimming pared 1 base from V and 0 bases from J, leaving 7 bases between. CDR3 length: 14 amino acids. In germline, CDR1 is SGDLS, CDR2 YYNGEE. The CDR3 region is CASSVLLANYGYTF. CDR3 sequence (DNA): TGTGCCAGCAGCGTACTCTTAGCTAACTATGGCTACACCTTC.

Only one count was recorded for this clone. The V gene is TRBV7-9, the J gene TRBJ2-1; TRBD2 matches 8 bases. CDR1 is SEHNR, CDR2 FQNEAQ, per germline (reference sequence). The CDR3 sequence is 16 residues long. V lost 2 bases, J lost 4 bases, and 7 bases stayed unmatched. This chain's CDR3 is CASSLYSGGPYNEQFF. The CDR3 nucleotides read TGTGCCAGCAGCTTATATTCGGGAGGGCCGTACAATGAGCAGTTCTTC.